This TCR beta chain was recovered during a study of T cell responses to AZD1222 COVID-19 vaccine. Whole-study results and caveats: Sampled repertoires all dated from after the peak T cell response. Nearly half of the spike-specific TCRs reportedly recognize variant regions that carry no mutations.

The CDR3 loop spans 13 amino acids. Trimming stripped 3 bases from V and 7 bases from J, with 10 bases between. From germline, CDR1 is SNHLY and CDR2 FYNNEI. This clone was counted once. What it recognizes is unknown. The repertoire was sequenced with immunoSEQ multiplex PCR; TCRdb's copy has only in-frame clones and lacks some. The table records roughly 150,000 clones, roughly 92% of them present only once. The V gene is TRBV2, the J gene TRBJ2-1; D may be TRBD2 (6 bases). The sequence came from an adult in good health. Sequenced material: peripheral blood, taken on day 0 of AZD1222 vaccination. CDR3 nucleotide sequence: TGTGCCAGCAGTGAGACGGGAGTGAATGAGCAGTTCTTC. Translating it yields CASSETGVNEQFF.